Below are 10 T cell receptor beta chains sequenced from a single sample in a study of T-cell memory formation after mild COVID-19. TCRdb re-called the 5' RACE reads with MiXCR, one entry per CDR3 protein. The sample holds about 270,000 distinct CDR3 sequences, roughly 18% seen once. The specimen was PBMCs or a T cell subset sorted from them (not recorded which). Source of these receptors: a man aged 18 to 30 who had mild COVID-19 (a few samples of this study predate the infection). Cell type and time point are not known.

Only a few counts were recorded for this clonotype. The chain joins TRBV5-1 to TRBJ2-7; D perhaps matches TRBD1 (5 bases). The CDR3 sequence is 14 residues long. V dropped 1 base and J dropped 1 base, with 9 bases sitting between them. Germline V gene sequence: CDR1 SGHRS, CDR2 YFSETQ. The CDR3 nucleotides are TGCGCCAGCAGCTTGACTCCAGGGTCCTACGAGCAGTACGTC. Protein product: CASSLTPGSYEQYV.

Concerning this clonotype: A much larger clone lies one base from this, so it may be a read error. The V and J genes are TRBV5-1 and TRBJ2-7, with D hard to call. Deletions cut 4 bases from V and 0 bases from J, with 14 bases between. The CDR3 is 15 residues long. Germline V lookup: CDR1 SGHRS, CDR2 YFSETQ. The CDR3 spells CASSATWLRSYEQYF. The CDR3 coding sequence is TGCGCCAGCAGCGCCACATGGTTACGCTCCTACGAGCAGTACTTC.

This clonotype was counted a few times. The V and J genes are TRBV12-3 or TRBV12-4 and TRBJ1-1; tentatively, D is TRBD1 (5 bases). Trimming stripped 6 bases from V and 3 bases from J, with 14 bases between. The CDR3 totals 14 residues. The chain's CDR3 is CASSPGQGHTEAFF. CDR3 DNA: TGTGCCAGCAGCCCCGGCCAGGGCCACACTGAAGCTTTCTTT.

This clonotype was seen more than once but under ten times. The rearrangement joins TRBV5-1 to TRBJ2-7, with 8 positions matching TRBD1. Germline assignment: CDR1 SGHRS and CDR2 YFSETQ. Germline trimming cut 0 bases from V and 2 bases from J; bases unmatched to any gene: 4. The CDR3 runs to 15 residues. The CDR3 nucleotides are TGCGCCAGCAGCTTGGGACGGACAGGGACCTACGAGCAGTACTTC. It is translated as CASSLGRTGTYEQYF.

The chain combines TRBV6-5 with TRBJ2-7; tentative D call: TRBD1 (6 bases). Germline V gives CDR1 MNHEY, CDR2 SVGAGI. The CDR3 totals 12 residues. V lost 8 bases and J 2 bases, leaving 10 bases between the germline ends. The DNA of the CDR3 is TGTGCCAGCCGACAGGTCCCCTACGAGCAGTACTTC. This translates into CASRQVPYEQYF.

V is TRBV12-3 or TRBV12-4 and J is TRBJ1-1; D uncertain. V was clipped by 1 base and J by 6 bases, with 6 bases between them. The CDR3 covers 12 residues. The chain's CDR3 is CASSLVAAEAFF. Here the CDR3 DNA reads TGTGCCAGCAGTTTAGTGGCCGCTGAAGCTTTCTTT.

This chain links TRBV6-2 or TRBV6-3 with TRBJ2-3; 10 bases fit TRBD2. In germline, CDR1 is MNHEY, CDR2 SVGEGT. The CDR3 totals 15 residues. V was clipped by 6 bases and J by 2 bases; unmatched bases: 5. CDR3 residues: CASRDGLADTDTQYF. CDR3 DNA sequence: TGTGCCAGCAGAGACGGACTAGCGGACACAGATACGCAGTATTTT.

A few counts support this clonotype. The rearrangement joins TRBV7-2 to TRBJ2-2; D perhaps matches TRBD2 (6 bases). CDR3 length equals 14 residues. Germline V gene sequence: CDR1 SGHTA, CDR2 FQGNSA. V was cut by 5 bases and J by 5 bases, with 12 bases left in between. This CDR3 reads CASSRHRETGELFF. The CDR3 DNA reads as TGTGCCAGCAGCCGACATCGGGAGACCGGGGAGCTGTTTTTT.

This clonotype has a handful of counts. The rearrangement uses TRBV20-1 and TRBJ2-3, with TRBD1 matching over 8 bases. V shed 7 bases, J shed 1 base, and the junction held 13 bases outside the gene matches. Germline V gene lookup returns CDR1 DFQATT and CDR2 SNEGSKA (reference sequence). The length of the CDR3 is 16 residues. The CDR3 nucleotides read TGCAGTGTTCCGACAGGGGCCGCAAGGGGCACAGATACGCAGTATTTT. Translation gives CSVPTGAARGTDTQYF.

The chain employs TRBV3-1 and TRBJ1-1; no clear D gene. Germline V gene lookup returns CDR1 LGHDT and CDR2 YNNKEL (reference sequence). Trimming stripped 1 base from V and 1 base from J, with 10 bases between. This CDR3 has 15 residues. Written as DNA, the CDR3 is TGTGCCAGCAGCCAAGGGCCCGGCCGGAACACTGAAGCTTTCTTT. It specifies CASSQGPGRNTEAFF.